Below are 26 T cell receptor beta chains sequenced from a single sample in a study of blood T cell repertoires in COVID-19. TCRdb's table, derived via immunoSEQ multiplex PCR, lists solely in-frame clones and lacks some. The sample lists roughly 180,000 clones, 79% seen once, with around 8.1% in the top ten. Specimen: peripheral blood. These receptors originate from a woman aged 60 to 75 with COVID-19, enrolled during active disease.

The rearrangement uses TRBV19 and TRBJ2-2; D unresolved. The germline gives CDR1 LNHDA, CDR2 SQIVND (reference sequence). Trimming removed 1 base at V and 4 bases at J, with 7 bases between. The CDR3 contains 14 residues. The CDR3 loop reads CASSIARTTGELFF. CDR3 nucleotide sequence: TGTGCCAGTAGTATAGCCAGAACCACCGGGGAGCTGTTTTTT.

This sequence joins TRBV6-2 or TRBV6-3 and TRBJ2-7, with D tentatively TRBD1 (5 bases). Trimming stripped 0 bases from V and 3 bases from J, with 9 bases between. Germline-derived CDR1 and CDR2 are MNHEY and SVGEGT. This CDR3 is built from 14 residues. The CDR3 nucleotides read TGTGCCAGCAGTTACTCCGCAGGGATCTACGAGCAGTACTTC. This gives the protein CASSYSAGIYEQYF.

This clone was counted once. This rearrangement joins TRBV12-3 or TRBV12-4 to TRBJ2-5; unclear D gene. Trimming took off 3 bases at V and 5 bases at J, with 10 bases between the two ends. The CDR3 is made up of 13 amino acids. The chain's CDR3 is CASSLESSETQYF. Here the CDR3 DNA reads TGTGCCAGCAGTTTGGAGAGTAGCGAGACCCAGTACTTC.

The CDR3 loop reads CASSLRTGISEQYF. The CDR3 DNA reads TGTGCCAGCAGCCTGCGGACAGGGATTAGCGAGCAGTACTTC. The rearrangement uses TRBV3-1 (or the pseudogene TRBV3-2) and TRBJ2-7; 8 bases agree with TRBD1. Germline CDR1 LGHDT, CDR2 YNNKEL (reference sequence). The CDR3 spans 14 residues. V shed 4 bases, J shed 6 bases, and the junction held 8 bases outside the gene matches.

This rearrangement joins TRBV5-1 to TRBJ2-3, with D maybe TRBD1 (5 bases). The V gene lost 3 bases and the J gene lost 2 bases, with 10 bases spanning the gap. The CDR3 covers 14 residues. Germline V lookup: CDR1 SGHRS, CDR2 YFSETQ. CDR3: CASSWGLSTDTQYF. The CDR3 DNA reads TGCGCCAGCAGCTGGGGCCTGTCCACAGATACGCAGTATTTT.

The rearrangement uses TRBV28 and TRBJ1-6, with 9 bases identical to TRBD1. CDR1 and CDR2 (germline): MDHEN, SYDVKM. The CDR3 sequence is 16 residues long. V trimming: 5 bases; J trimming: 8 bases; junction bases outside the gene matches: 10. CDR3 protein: CASSLPRGQGYSPLHF. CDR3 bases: TGTGCCAGCAGTCTGCCTAGGGGACAGGGATATTCACCCCTCCACTTT.

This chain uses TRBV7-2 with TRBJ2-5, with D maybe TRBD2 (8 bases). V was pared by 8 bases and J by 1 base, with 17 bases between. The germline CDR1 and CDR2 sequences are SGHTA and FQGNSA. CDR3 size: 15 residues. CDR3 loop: CASAIAGTVQETQYF. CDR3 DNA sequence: TGTGCCAGCGCAATAGCGGGGACAGTCCAAGAGACCCAGTACTTC.

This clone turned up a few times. The CDR3 spells CASSQDRKLFF. CDR3 DNA: TGCGCCAGCAGCCAAGATCGGAAACTGTTTTTT. The chain has TRBV4-1 and TRBJ1-4; the D is unclear. The V gene lost 0 bases and the J gene lost 11 bases, with 4 bases spanning the gap. Germline CDR1 MGHRA, CDR2 YSYEKL. The CDR3 totals 11 residues.

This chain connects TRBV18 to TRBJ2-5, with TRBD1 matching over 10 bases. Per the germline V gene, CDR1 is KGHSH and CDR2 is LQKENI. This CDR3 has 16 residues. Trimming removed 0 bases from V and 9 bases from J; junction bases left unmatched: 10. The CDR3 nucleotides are TGTGCCAGCTCACCACCCCCCCGACAGGGGGCCGCAGCCCAGTACTTC. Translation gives CASSPPPRQGAAAQYF.

CDR3 loop: CSVAGGVNYGYTF. In DNA form, the CDR3 reads TGCAGCGTTGCAGGGGGCGTAAACTATGGCTACACCTTC. This chain connects TRBV29-1 to TRBJ1-2, with 8 bases identical to TRBD1. V was pared by 4 bases and J by 2 bases, with 3 bases of the junction left unmatched. Germline V gene sequence: CDR1 SQVTM, CDR2 ANQGSEA. This CDR3 region has 13 residues.

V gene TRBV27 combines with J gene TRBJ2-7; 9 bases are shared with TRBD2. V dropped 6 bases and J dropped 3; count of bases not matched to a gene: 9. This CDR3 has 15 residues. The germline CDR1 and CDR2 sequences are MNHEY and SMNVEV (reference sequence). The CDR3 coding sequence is TGTGCCAGCAGGCCACCGGGACTAGCTTTCTACGAGCAGTACTTC. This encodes CASRPPGLAFYEQYF.

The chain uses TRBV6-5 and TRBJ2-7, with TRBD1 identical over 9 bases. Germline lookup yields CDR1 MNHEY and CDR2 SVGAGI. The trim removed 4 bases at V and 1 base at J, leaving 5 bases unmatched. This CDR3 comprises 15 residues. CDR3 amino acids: CASSFRQGGSYEQYF. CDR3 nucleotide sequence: TGTGCCAGCAGTTTTCGACAGGGGGGGTCCTACGAGCAGTACTTC.

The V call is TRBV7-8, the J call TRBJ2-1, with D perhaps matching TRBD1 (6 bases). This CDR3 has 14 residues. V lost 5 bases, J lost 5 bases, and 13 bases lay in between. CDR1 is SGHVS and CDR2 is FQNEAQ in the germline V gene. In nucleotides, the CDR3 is TGTGCCAGCAGCATTAACAGGGAAAACAATGAGCAGTTCTTC. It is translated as CASSINRENNEQFF.

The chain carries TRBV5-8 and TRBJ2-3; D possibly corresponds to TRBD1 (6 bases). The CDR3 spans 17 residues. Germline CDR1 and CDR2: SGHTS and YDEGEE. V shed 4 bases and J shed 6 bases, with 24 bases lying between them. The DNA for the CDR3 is TGTGCCAGCAGCCACCGGGACACCTTAGGAAGGGGGGATACGCAGTATTTT. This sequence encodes CASSHRDTLGRGDTQYF.

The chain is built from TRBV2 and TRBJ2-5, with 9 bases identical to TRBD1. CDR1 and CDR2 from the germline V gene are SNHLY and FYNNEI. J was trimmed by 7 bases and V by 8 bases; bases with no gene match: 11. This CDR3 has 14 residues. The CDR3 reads CASGSGQGTGTQYF. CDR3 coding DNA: TGTGCCAGCGGCTCCGGACAGGGGACGGGGACCCAGTACTTC.

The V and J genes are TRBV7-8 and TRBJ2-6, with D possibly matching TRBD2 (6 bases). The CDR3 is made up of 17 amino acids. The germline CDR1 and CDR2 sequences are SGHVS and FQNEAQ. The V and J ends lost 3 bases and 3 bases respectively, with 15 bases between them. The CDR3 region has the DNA TGTGCCAGCAGCTTGGAGGGGCCCACCTTTGGGGCCAACGTCCTGACTTTC. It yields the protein CASSLEGPTFGANVLTF.

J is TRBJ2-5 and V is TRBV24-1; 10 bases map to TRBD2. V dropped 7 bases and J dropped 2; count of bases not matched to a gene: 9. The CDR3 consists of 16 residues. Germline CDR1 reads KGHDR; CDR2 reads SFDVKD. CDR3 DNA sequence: TGTGCCACCAGCGCTAGCGGGAGACCGGGGCAAGAGACCCAGTACTTC. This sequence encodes CATSASGRPGQETQYF.

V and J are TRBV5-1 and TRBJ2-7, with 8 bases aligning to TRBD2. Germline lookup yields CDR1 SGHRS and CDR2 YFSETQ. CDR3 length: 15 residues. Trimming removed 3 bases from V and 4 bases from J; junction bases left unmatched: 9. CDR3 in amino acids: CASSSKIGGAYEQYF. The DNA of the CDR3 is TGCGCCAGCAGCTCTAAAATCGGGGGGGCTTACGAGCAGTACTTC.

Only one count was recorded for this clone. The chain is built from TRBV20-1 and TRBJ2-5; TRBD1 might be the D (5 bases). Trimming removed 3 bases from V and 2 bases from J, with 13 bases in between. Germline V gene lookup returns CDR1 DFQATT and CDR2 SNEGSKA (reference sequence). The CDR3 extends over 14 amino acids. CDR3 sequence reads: CSASRGLYQETQYF. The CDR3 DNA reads TGCAGTGCTAGTAGGGGTCTCTATCAAGAGACCCAGTACTTC.

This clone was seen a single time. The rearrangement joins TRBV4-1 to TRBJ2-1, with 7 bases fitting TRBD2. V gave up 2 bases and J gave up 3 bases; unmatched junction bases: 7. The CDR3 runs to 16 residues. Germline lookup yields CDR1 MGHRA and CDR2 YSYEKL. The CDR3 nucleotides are TGCGCCAGCAGCCAACGGCTAGCGGATCACTACAATGAGCAGTTCTTC. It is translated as CASSQRLADHYNEQFF.

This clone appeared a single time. The CDR3 DNA is TGTGCCAGCAGCTTAGCGCGCAGGGACCAAGAGACCCAGTACTTC. Translation: CASSLARRDQETQYF. The genes are TRBV7-2 and TRBJ2-5; D may be TRBD1 (5 bases). CDR3 length equals 15 residues. V lost 0 bases, J lost 0 bases, and 8 bases lay in between. Germline loops: CDR1 SGHTA, CDR2 FQGNSA.

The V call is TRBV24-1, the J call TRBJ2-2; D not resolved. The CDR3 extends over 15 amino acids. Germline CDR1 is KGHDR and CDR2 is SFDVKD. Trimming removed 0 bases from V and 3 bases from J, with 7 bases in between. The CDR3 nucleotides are TGTGCCACCAGTGATTTGGGCCCTTACACCGGGGAGCTGTTTTTT. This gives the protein CATSDLGPYTGELFF.

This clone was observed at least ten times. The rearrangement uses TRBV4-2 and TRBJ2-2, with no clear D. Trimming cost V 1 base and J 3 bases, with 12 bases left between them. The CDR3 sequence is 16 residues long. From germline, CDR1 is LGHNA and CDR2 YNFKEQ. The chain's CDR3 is CASSQGLDIYTGELFF. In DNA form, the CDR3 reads TGTGCCAGCAGCCAAGGACTGGATATTTACACCGGGGAGCTGTTTTTT.

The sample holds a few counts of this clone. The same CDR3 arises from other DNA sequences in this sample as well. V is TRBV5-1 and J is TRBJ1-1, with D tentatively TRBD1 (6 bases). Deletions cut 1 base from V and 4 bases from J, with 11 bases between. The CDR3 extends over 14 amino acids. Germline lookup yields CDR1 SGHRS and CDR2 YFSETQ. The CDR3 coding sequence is TGCGCCAGCAGCTTGCGGGGGGGCGGCACTGAAGCTTTCTTT. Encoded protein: CASSLRGGGTEAFF.

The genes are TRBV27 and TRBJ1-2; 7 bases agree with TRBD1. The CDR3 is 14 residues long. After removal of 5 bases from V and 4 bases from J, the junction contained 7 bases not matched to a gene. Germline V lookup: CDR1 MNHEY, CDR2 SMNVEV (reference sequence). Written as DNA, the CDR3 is TGTGCCAGCAGTAGTTGGACAGGCGGCTATGGCTACACCTTC. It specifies CASSSWTGGYGYTF.

The CDR3 reads CASSPKTGSGELFF. The CDR3, as DNA: TGCGCCAGCAGCCCGAAGACAGGGTCCGGGGAGCTGTTTTTT. The chain is built from TRBV5-1 and TRBJ2-2; 7 bases line up with TRBD1. V dropped 4 bases and J dropped 6; count of bases not matched to a gene: 6. There are 14 residues in the CDR3. The germline V gene has CDR1 SGHRS and CDR2 YFSETQ.